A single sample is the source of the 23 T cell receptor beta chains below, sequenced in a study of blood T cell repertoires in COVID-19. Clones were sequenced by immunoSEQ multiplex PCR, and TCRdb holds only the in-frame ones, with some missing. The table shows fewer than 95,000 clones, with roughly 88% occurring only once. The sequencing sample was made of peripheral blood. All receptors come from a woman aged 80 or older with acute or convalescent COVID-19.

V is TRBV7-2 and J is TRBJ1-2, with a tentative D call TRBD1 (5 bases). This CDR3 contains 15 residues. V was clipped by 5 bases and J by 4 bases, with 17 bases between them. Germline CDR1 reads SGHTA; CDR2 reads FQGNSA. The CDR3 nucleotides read TGTGCCAGCAGCCTGCAGGGTCGGTCGGCCTATGGCTACACCTTC. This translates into CASSLQGRSAYGYTF.

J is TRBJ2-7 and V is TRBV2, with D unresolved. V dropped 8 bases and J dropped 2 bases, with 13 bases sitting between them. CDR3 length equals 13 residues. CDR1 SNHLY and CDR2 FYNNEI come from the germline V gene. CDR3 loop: CASAVSGAYEQYF. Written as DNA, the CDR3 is TGTGCCAGCGCGGTGTCGGGTGCCTACGAGCAGTACTTC. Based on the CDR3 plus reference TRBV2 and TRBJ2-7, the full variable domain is EPEVTQTPSHQVTQMGQEVILRCVPISNHLYFYWYRQILGQKVEFLVSFYNNEISEKSEIFDDQFSVERPDGSNFTLKIRSTKLEDSAMYFCASAVSGAYEQYFGPGTRLTVT.

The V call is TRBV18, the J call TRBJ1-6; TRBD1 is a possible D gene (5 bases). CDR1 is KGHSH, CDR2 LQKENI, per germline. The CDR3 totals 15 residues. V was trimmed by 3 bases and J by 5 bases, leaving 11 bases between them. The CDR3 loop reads CASSPRQGDNSPLHF. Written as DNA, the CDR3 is TGTGCCAGCTCACCGCGGCAGGGCGATAATTCACCCCTCCACTTT.

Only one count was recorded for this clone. The CDR3 DNA follows: TGTGCCAGCAGCTTAGCGCGGGGAGGGTTGGGTTTGGACACTGAAGCTTTCTTT. It specifies CASSLARGGLGLDTEAFF. The chain is built from TRBV7-2 and TRBJ1-1; no clear D gene. This CDR3 comprises 18 residues. The germline CDR1 and CDR2 sequences are SGHTA and FQGNSA. Between the trimmed V and J ends, which lost 0 bases and 3 bases, there was a span of 20 bases.

The CDR3 is CASSKSGSNQPQHF. As DNA, the CDR3 is TGTGCCAGCAGTAAGTCGGGTTCCAATCAGCCCCAGCATTTT. The chain combines TRBV6-5 with TRBJ1-5; D call uncertain. Germline values: CDR1 MNHEY, CDR2 SVGAGI. Trimming took 5 bases from V and 3 from J, leaving 11 bases between them. The CDR3 is 14 amino acids.

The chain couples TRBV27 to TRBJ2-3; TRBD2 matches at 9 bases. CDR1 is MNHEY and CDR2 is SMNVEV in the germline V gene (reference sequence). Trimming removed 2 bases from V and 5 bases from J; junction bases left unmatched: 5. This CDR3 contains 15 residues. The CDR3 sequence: CASSLGGRVGDTQYF. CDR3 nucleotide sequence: TGTGCCAGCAGTTTAGGCGGGAGGGTCGGAGATACGCAGTATTTT.

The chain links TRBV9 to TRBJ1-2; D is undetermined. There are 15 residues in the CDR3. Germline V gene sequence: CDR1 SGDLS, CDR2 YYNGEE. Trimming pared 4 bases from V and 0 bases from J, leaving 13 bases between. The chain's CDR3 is CASSFNSVPNYGYTF. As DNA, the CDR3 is TGTGCCAGCAGCTTTAACAGTGTTCCTAACTATGGCTACACCTTC. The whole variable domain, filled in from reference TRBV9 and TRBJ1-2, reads DSGVTQTPKHLITATGQRVTLRCSPRSGDLSVYWYQQSLDQGLQFLIQYYNGEERAKGNILERFSAQQFPDLHSELNLSSLELGDSALYFCASSFNSVPNYGYTFGSGTRLTVV.

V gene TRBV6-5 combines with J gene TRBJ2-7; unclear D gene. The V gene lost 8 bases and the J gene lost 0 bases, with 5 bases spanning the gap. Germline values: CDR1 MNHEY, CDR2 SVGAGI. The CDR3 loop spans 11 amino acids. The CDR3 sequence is CASLLSYEQYF. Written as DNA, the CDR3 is TGTGCCAGCCTTCTCTCCTACGAGCAGTACTTC.

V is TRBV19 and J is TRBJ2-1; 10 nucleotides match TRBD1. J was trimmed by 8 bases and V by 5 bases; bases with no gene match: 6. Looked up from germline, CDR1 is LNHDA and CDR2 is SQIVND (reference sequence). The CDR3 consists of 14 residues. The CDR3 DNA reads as TGTGCCAGTAGTTTCCGGGACAGGGGTCATGAGCAGTTCTTC. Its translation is CASSFRDRGHEQFF.

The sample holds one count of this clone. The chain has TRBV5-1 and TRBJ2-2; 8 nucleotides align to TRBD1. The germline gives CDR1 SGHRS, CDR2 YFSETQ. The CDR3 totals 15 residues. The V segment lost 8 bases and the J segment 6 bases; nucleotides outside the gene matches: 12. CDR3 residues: CASESGTGQPGELFF. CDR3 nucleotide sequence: TGCGCCAGTGAGTCCGGGACAGGTCAACCCGGGGAGCTGTTTTTT.

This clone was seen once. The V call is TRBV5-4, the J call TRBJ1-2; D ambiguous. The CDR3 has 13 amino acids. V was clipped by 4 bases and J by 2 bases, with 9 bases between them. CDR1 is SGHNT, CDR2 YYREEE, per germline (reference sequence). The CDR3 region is CASSATENYGYTF. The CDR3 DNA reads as TGTGCCAGCAGCGCCACCGAGAACTATGGCTACACCTTC.

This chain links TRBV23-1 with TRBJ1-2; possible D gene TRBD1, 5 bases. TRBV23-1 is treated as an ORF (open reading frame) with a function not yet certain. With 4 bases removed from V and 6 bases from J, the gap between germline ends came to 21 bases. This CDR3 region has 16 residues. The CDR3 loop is CASSPPDGQGGNGYTF. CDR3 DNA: TGCGCCAGCAGTCCTCCCGATGGGCAGGGTGGTAATGGCTACACCTTC.

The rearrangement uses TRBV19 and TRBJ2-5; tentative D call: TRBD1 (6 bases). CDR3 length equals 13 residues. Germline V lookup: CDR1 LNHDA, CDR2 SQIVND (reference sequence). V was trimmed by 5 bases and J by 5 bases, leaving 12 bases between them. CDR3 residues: CASSGGGLETQYF. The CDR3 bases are TGTGCCAGTAGTGGGGGCGGATTGGAGACCCAGTACTTC.

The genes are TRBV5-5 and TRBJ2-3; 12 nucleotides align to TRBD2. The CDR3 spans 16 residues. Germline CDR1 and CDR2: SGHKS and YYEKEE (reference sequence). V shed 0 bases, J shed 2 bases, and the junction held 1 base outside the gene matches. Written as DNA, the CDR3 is TGTGCCAGCAGCTTGGGGACTAGCGGGGTCACAGATACGCAGTATTTT. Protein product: CASSLGTSGVTDTQYF.

The CDR3 loop is CASSVDREAYNEQFF. The DNA for the CDR3 is TGTGCCAGCAGTGTGGACAGGGAAGCGTACAATGAGCAGTTCTTC. J is TRBJ2-1 and V is TRBV7-8, with 8 nucleotides matching TRBD1. The CDR3 is 15 residues long. The germline CDR1 and CDR2 sequences are SGHVS and FQNEAQ. With 6 bases clipped from V and 4 bases from J, the junction kept 8 bases outside the gene matches.

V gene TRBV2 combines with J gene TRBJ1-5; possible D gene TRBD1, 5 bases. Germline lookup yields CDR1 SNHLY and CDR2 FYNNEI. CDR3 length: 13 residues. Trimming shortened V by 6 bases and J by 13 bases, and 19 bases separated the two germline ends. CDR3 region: CASRTVGQGTQHF. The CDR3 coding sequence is TGTGCCAGCAGAACCGTCGGTCAGGGCACGCAGCATTTT.

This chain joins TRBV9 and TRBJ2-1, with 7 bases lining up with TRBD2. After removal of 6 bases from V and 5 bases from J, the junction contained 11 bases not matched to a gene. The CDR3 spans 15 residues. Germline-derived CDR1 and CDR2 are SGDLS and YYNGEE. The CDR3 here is CASKASGNNHNEQFF. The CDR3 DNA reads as TGTGCCAGCAAAGCCAGCGGGAACAATCACAATGAGCAGTTCTTC.

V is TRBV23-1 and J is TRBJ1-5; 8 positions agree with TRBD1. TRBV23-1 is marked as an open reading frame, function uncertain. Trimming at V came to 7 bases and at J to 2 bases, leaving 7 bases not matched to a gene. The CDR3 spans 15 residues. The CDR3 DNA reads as TGCGCCAGCAAACGGACAGGGAAGGGCAATCAGCCCCAGCATTTT. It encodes CASKRTGKGNQPQHF.

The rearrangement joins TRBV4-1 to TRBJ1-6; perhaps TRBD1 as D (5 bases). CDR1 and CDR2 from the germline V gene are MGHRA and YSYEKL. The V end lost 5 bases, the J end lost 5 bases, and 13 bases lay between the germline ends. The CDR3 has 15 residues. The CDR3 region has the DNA TGCGCCAGCAGCATCTCAGACAGAGATAATTCACCCCTCCACTTT. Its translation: CASSISDRDNSPLHF.

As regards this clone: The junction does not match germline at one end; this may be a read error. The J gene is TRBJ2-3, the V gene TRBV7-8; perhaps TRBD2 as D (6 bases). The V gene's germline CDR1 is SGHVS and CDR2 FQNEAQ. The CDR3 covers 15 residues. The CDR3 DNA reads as TGTGCCAGCAGCCTAGCGTGGGGCCCCACAGATACGCAGTATTTT. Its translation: CASSLAWGPTDTQYF.

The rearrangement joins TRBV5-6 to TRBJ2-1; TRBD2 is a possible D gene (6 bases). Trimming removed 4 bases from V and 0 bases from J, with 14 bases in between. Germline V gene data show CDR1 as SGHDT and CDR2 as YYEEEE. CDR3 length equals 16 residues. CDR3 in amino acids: CASSGGTSLSYNEQFF. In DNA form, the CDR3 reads TGTGCCAGCAGCGGTGGGACTTCCCTCTCCTACAATGAGCAGTTCTTC.

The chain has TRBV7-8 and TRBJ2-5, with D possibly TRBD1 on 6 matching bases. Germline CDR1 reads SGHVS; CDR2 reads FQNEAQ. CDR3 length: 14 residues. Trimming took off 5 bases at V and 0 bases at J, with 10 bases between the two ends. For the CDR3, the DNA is TGTGCCAGCAGCCAGGGGTTATACCAAGAGACCCAGTACTTC. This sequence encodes CASSQGLYQETQYF. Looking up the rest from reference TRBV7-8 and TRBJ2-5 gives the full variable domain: GAGVSQSPRYKVAKRGQDVALRCDPISGHVSLFWYQQALGQGPEFLTYFQNEAQLDKSGLPSDRFFAERPEGSVSTLKIQRTQQEDSAVYLCASSQGLYQETQYFGPGTRLLVL.

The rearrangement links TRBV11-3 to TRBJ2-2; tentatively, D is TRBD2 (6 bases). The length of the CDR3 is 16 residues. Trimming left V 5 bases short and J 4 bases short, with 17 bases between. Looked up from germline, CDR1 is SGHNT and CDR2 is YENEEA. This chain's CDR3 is CASSRLGVTGTGELFF. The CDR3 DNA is TGTGCCAGCAGCCGACTAGGCGTAACGGGCACCGGGGAGCTGTTTTTT.